This section outlines one TCR beta chain sequence together with its context. This receptor's antigen is unknown. Base quality data are lacking; no much larger clone is found one base away. The record originates from a study of shared clonotypes between healthy human individuals (dated by TCRdb to 2020 to 2022). With respect to the entire study: The cohort comprised a couple of women and a few men aged 18 to 49 years. Different laboratories and diverse techniques were used to prepare libraries and sequence TCR repertoires, to increase sequencing depth and limit assay-specific biases. For each donor, CD4 naive and CD4 memory were each given three plates, CD8 naive was given two plates, and CD8 memory was given one plate. Blood TCR repertoires of roughly 5 healthy adults were deeply sequenced to estimate repertoire size and the extent of clonotype sharing between individuals. Between about 0.85 and 10 billion PBMCs per donor were obtained by leukapheresis. Overall study outcomes, separate from this receptor: Estimated clonotype richness was generally larger for naive than for memory subsets. The small number of donors limited the genetic and exposure-history diversity represented. Sampling was limited to blood, and TCR repertoires in tissue likely differ from TCR repertoires in blood. About 5% of naive CD4, 3.5% of naive CD8, approximately 2% of memory CD4, and more than 0.35% of memory CD8 clonotypes were shared across several donors. Clonotypes shared by all four sorted-subset donors showed higher generation probabilities than non-shared clonotypes. Rarefaction of sorted-subset datasets indicated incomplete sequencing despite the large sequencing depth. Pairwise subsampling indicated that sequencing depth was expected to affect the degree of clonotype sharing among donors.

Using the deep immunoSEQ assay, TCR CDR3 regions were amplified from genomic DNA by multiplex PCR. Extracted genomic DNA from each cell subset was spread evenly across all wells of several immunoSEQ 96-well plates, with each plate serving as a replicate. For sorted subsets, roughly 200 ng of genomic DNA, equivalent to some 33,000 T cell genomes, went into each replicate PCR. The purified libraries were quantified using a Qubit 3.0 fluorometer, sized with a Bioanalyzer 2100, and then quantified again using the KAPA Library Quantification kit. Every immunoSEQ 96-well plate was sequenced on a separate single-read 150-cycle Illumina NextSeq 550 flow cell. The source study handled its data this way. Because the immunoSEQ output included only junctional sequences and no quality scores, the filtering could not be the same as the filtering used for full-length reads. To assign V/J genes and CDR3, sequences were annotated against IMGT germline references using PyIR, a Python wrapper for IgBLAST v1.9. Reads were removed for weak V/J assignments (E-value above 1e-6), missing CDR3, stop codons, out-of-frame junctions, or ambiguous translated residues. V3J clonotypes were defined by identical inferred V gene, J gene, and CDR3 amino acid sequence. The percentage overlap between two repertoires was calculated by dividing the number of shared unique clonotypes by the size of the smaller repertoire. RTK rarefaction, the Chao1 estimator, and Recon v2.1 estimates of unobserved clonotypes were used to assess repertoire richness. OLGA was used to compute generation probabilities for all TCRbeta clonotypes that the gDNA method yielded from several donors. Not all clones reach the TCRdb copy of this immuneACCESS table, which keeps in-frame sequences only. Checked studies attribute under half of the gap to unresolved V genes and leave the rest unexplained. V and J calls plus clone size are reproduced from that table; the DNA served to infer D and trimming. In this sample the table shows approximately 720,000 clones, about 78% of which occur a single time. Roughly 1.8% of the sample rests with the top ten.

The donors were healthy, HIV-negative adults who had no recently reported acute infections or vaccinations. All donors were Caucasian adults living in Nashville, Tennessee, USA. CD4+ T cells were enriched by magnetic negative selection; naive cells were then positively selected on CD45RA, and the negative fraction formed the memory subset. Blood was collected by leukapheresis, and PBMCs were isolated by Ficoll-Histopaque density gradient centrifugation and then cryopreserved in liquid nitrogen vapor phase. Analytical flow cytometry was used to check the purity and quantity of each magnetically sorted T cell population. Each sorted fraction had its genomic DNA isolated and then quantified by UV absorbance on a Nanodrop 2000c. The source of this sequence is a woman younger than 45 in good health. The sequenced sample consisted of memory CD4+ T cells sorted from blood. The cell subset or site tag for this specimen amounts to: CD45RA-negative fraction.

The DNA reads as follows: TGTGCCAGCAGCTTGACTAGCGGACCCACAGATACGCAGTATTTT. It translates to CASSLTSGPTDTQYF. This chain joins TRBV7-3 to TRBJ2-3; 9 bases in the middle match TRBD2. Sequences SGHTA (CDR1) and FQGTGA (CDR2) are obtained from the germline V gene. The CDR3 numbers 15 residues from cysteine through phenylalanine. Of the read, only the CDR3 DNA is kept; its 45 bases are in frame from base 1. Trimmed from V: 3 bases; trimmed from J: 2 bases; junction bases lacking a gene match: 3.